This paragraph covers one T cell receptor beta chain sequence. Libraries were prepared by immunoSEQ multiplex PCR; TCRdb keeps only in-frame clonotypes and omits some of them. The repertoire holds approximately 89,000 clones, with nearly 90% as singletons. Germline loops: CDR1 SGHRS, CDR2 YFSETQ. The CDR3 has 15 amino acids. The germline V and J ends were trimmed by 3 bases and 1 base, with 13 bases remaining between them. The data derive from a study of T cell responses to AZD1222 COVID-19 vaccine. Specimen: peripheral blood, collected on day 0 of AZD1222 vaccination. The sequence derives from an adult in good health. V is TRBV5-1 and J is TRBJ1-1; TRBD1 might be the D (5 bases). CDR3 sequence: CASSSQGIGNTEAFF. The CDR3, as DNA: TGCGCCAGCAGCTCTCAGGGTATCGGGAACACTGAAGCTTTCTTT.